This TCR beta chain was sequenced for a study of T cell changes during pregnancy in multiple sclerosis. The CDR3 is 16 amino acids. V was clipped by 3 bases and J by 2 bases; unmatched bases: 7. The germline V gene has CDR1 SGHAT and CDR2 FQNNGV. Measured with immunoSEQ multiplex PCR; TCRdb has only the in-frame clones, and not every one. The sample carries 38,000 or so clones, 94% recorded once. The chain carries TRBV11-2 and TRBJ2-1; TRBD2 aligns across 7 bases. The material was CD4+ T cells from peripheral blood mononuclear cells, obtained in the second trimester of pregnancy. This clonotype was sampled from a female donor with multiple sclerosis, enrolled in a pregnancy study. The CDR3 region has the DNA TGTGCCAGCAGCTTTTTTCCTAGCGGAACCTACAATGAGCAGTTCTTC. Translated, it gives CASSFFPSGTYNEQFF.